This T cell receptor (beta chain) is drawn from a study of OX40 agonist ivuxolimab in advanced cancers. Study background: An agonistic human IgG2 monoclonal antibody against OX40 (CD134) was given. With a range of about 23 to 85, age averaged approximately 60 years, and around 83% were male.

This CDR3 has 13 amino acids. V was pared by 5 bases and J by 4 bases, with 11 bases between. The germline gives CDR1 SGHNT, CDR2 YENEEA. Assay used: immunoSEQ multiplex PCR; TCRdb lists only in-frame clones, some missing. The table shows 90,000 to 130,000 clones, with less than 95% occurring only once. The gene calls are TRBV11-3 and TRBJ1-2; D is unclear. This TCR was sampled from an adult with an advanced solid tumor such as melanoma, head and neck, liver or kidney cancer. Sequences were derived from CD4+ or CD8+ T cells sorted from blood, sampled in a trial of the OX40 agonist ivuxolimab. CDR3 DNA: TGTGCCAGCAGCCCCCTTGGCGGCTATGGCTACACCTTC. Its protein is CASSPLGGYGYTF.